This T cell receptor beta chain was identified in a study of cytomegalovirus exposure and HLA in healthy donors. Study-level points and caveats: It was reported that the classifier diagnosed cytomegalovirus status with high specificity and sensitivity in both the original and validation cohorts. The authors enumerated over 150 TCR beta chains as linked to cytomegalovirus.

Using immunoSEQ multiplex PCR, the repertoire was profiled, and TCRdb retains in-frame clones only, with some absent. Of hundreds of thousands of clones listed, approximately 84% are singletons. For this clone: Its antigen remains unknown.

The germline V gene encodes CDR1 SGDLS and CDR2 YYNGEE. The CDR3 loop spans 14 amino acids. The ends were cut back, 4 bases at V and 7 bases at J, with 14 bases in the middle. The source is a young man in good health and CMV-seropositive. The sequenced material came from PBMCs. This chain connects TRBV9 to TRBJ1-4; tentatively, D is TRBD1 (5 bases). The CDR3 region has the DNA TGTGCCAGCAGCCCCGGCGGGGCGATTGAAAAACTGTTTTTT. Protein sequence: CASSPGGAIEKLFF.